The 13 T cell receptor beta chains below were found in one sample sequenced in a study of cytomegalovirus exposure and HLA in healthy donors. Amplification used 60 Vbeta primers and 13 Jbeta primers. Profiled with immunoSEQ multiplex PCR; TCRdb holds only in-frame clones, not every one. The data hold some 150,000 clones, with 75% to 85% observed a single time. Specimen: PBMCs. Source of these receptors: a man over 45 in good health and CMV-seropositive.

The genes are TRBV5-6 and TRBJ2-7, with D perhaps matching TRBD1 (6 bases). The germline V gene has CDR1 SGHDT and CDR2 YYEEEE. The V and J ends lost 3 bases and 3 bases respectively, with 19 bases between them. This CDR3 contains 16 residues. The CDR3 coding sequence is TGTGCCAGCAGCTCTTTACAGGGCCAAGAAAGCTACGAGCAGTACTTC. The encoded protein is CASSSLQGQESYEQYF.

This clone was seen just once. This chain connects TRBV30 to TRBJ1-1; TRBD1 might be the D (6 bases). The germline V and J ends were trimmed by 2 bases and 0 bases, with 16 bases remaining between them. Germline V gene lookup returns CDR1 GTSNPN and CDR2 SVGIG (reference sequence). This CDR3 has 16 residues. CDR3 DNA: TGTGCCTGGAGTTCACCGGACAGTTTCGTGAACACTGAAGCTTTCTTT. As protein: CAWSSPDSFVNTEAFF.

This chain connects TRBV19 to TRBJ2-7; D is uncertain. Germline lookup yields CDR1 LNHDA and CDR2 SQIVND (reference sequence). V lost 7 bases to trimming and J lost 1 base, with 11 bases between them. This CDR3 comprises 13 residues. CDR3 DNA: TGTGCCAGTAAAGGAGTATGGTCCTACGAGCAGTACTTC. It is translated as CASKGVWSYEQYF.

V usage is TRBV28 and J usage is TRBJ1-4; 7 nucleotides line up with TRBD1. The CDR3 loop spans 14 amino acids. J gave up 6 bases and V 6 bases, and 7 bases lay outside the gene matches. From germline, CDR1 is MDHEN and CDR2 SYDVKM. The CDR3 nucleotides read TGTGCCAGCAGCTCTACAGGGGTTTATGAAAAACTGTTTTTT. Its protein is CASSSTGVYEKLFF.

In nucleotides, the CDR3 is TGCAGCGTTGAACCCCACGGGGGGAATGGCTACACCTTC. Protein sequence: CSVEPHGGNGYTF. The rearrangement joins TRBV29-1 to TRBJ1-2, with D tentatively TRBD1 (5 bases). The CDR3 covers 13 residues. Trimming shortened V by 2 bases and J by 6 bases, and 13 bases separated the two germline ends. Germline CDR1 SQVTM, CDR2 ANQGSEA.

The chain employs TRBV9 and TRBJ2-3; possible D gene TRBD2, 5 bases. Germline V gene lookup returns CDR1 SGDLS and CDR2 YYNGEE. The V end was cut by 8 bases, the J end by 3 bases, with 19 bases between. The CDR3 extends over 15 amino acids. As DNA, the CDR3 is TGTGCCAGTACTCAGGCGGAGGCCCCGACAGATACGCAGTATTTT. Protein: CASTQAEAPTDTQYF. Complete variable domain (other parts from reference TRBV9 and TRBJ2-3): DSGVTQTPKHLITATGQRVTLRCSPRSGDLSVYWYQQSLDQGLQFLIQYYNGEERAKGNILERFSAQQFPDLHSELNLSSLELGDSALYFCASTQAEAPTDTQYFGPGTRLTVL.

CDR3 loop: CASSLEGGNTEAFF. The CDR3 nucleotides read TGTGCCAGCAGCTTGGAAGGAGGTAACACTGAAGCTTTCTTT. This chain uses TRBV5-4 with TRBJ1-1, with D hard to call. V was clipped by 0 bases and J by 2 bases, with 8 bases between them. In germline, CDR1 is SGHNT, CDR2 YYREEE (reference sequence). The CDR3 contains 14 residues.

This clone was seen just once. V is TRBV28 and J is TRBJ1-5; a possible D gene is TRBD1 (6 bases). CDR1 is MDHEN, CDR2 SYDVKM, per germline. The V and J ends lost 4 bases and 4 bases respectively, with 23 bases between them. The CDR3 consists of 18 residues. CDR3 loop: CASSSPSPETGHNQPQHF. DNA of the CDR3: TGTGCCAGCAGTTCTCCTAGCCCCGAGACAGGCCATAATCAGCCCCAGCATTTT.

The rearrangement uses TRBV11-2 and TRBJ2-7, with D tentatively TRBD1 (6 bases). Germline V gene data show CDR1 as SGHAT and CDR2 as FQNNGV. The CDR3 consists of 14 residues. V dropped 5 bases and J dropped 2 bases, with 13 bases sitting between them. This chain's CDR3 is CASSLFTGPYEQYF. CDR3 sequence (DNA): TGTGCCAGCAGCCTATTCACAGGGCCCTACGAGCAGTACTTC.

CDR3 sequence reads: CASSPHPRGDQPQHF. The DNA of the CDR3 is TGTGCCAGTAGTCCTCACCCTCGGGGGGATCAGCCCCAGCATTTT. The chain couples TRBV19 to TRBJ1-5, with TRBD1 as a possible D gene (5 bases). Germline V CDR1 and CDR2: LNHDA, SQIVND (reference sequence). CDR3 length equals 15 residues. The V and J ends lost 5 bases and 5 bases respectively, with 16 bases between them. Using reference TRBV19 and TRBJ1-5 for the parts outside the CDR3, the full variable domain is DGGITQSPKYLFRKEGQNVTLSCEQNLNHDAMYWYRQDPGQGLRLIYYSQIVNDFQKGDIAEGYSVSREKKESFPLTVTSAQKNPTAFYLCASSPHPRGDQPQHFGDGTRLSIL.

This rearrangement joins TRBV7-8 to TRBJ2-2; 13 bases fit TRBD2. The CDR3 runs to 16 residues. Germline V CDR1 and CDR2: SGHVS, FQNEAQ. V was pared by 4 bases and J by 8 bases, with 7 bases of the junction left unmatched. The CDR3: CASSSGLAGLGGELFF. As DNA, the CDR3 is TGTGCCAGCAGCTCGGGACTAGCGGGGCTCGGGGGGGAGCTGTTTTTT.

The gene calls are TRBV28 and TRBJ2-2; TRBD2 matches 8 bases. This CDR3 comprises 15 residues. With 2 bases clipped from V and 4 bases from J, the junction kept 3 bases outside the gene matches. Germline assignment: CDR1 MDHEN and CDR2 SYDVKM. CDR3 sequence (DNA): TGTGCCAGCAGTTTAAGGCGGGGGGTCACCGGGGAGCTGTTTTTT. Translated: CASSLRRGVTGELFF.

This clone was recorded a few times. V gene TRBV4-3 combines with J gene TRBJ2-3; D is perhaps TRBD2 (5 bases). V was pared by 4 bases and J by 3 bases, with 14 bases between. The CDR3 extends over 15 amino acids. The germline gives CDR1 LGHNA, CDR2 YSLEER. In DNA form, the CDR3 reads TGCGCCAGCAGCCCCGACTATGGAGCGACAGATACGCAGTATTTT. This sequence encodes CASSPDYGATDTQYF.